This entry features one T cell receptor beta chain sequence. As yet, its antigen is unknown. This record comes from a study of cytomegalovirus exposure and HLA in healthy donors. Overall study findings and caveats: Roughly uniform depth of sequencing across donors was assumed in presence/absence analyses.

The CDR3 is made up of 16 amino acids. The ends lost 6 bases at V and 2 bases at J; junction bases unmatched: 11. Germline CDR1 reads MDHEN; CDR2 reads SYDVKM. The PCR used 60 Vbeta and 13 Jbeta primers. The repertoire was sequenced with immunoSEQ multiplex PCR; TCRdb's copy has only in-frame clones and lacks some. The table lists about 150,000 clones, roughly 70% of them singletons. The J gene is TRBJ1-1, the V gene TRBV28; 8 bases map to TRBD1. Sequenced sample: PBMCs. This sequence originates from a man younger than 35 in good health and CMV-seropositive. The CDR3 region is CASRGVAGGSNTEAFF. CDR3 coding DNA: TGTGCCAGCAGGGGGGTGGCAGGGGGCTCCAACACTGAAGCTTTCTTT.